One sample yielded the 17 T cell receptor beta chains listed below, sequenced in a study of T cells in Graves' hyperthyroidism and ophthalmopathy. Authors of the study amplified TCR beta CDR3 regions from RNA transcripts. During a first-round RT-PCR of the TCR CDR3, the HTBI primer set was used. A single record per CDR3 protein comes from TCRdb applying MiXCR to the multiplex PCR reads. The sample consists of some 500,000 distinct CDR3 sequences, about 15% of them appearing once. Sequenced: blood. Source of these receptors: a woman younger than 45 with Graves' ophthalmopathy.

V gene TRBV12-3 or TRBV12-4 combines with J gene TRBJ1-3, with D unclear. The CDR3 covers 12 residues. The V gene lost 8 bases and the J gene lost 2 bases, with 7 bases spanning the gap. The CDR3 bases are TGTGCCAGCGGGAGAACTGGAAACACCATATATTTT. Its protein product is CASGRTGNTIYF.

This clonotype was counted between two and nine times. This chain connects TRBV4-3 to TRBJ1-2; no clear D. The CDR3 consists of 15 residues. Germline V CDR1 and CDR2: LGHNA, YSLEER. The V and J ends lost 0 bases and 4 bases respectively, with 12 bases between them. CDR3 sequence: CASSQDVRSSYGYTF. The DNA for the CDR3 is TGCGCCAGCAGCCAAGACGTGAGGAGTTCCTATGGCTACACCTTC.

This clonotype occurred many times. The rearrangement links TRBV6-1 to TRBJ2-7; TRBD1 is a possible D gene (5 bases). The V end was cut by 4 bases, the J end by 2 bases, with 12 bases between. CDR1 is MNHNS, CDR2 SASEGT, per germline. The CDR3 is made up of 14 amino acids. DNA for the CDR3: TGTGCCAGCAGTGTGATGGGGCAGCCCTACGAGCAGTACTTC. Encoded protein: CASSVMGQPYEQYF.

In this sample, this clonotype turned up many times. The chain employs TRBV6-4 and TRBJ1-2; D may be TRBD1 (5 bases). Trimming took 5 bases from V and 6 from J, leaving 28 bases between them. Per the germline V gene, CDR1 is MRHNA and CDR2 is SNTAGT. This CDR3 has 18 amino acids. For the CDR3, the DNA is TGTGCCAGCAGTCCACAGGCCAGCGGGGAAGGCGGCCTGAATGGCTACACCTTC. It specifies CASSPQASGEGGLNGYTF.

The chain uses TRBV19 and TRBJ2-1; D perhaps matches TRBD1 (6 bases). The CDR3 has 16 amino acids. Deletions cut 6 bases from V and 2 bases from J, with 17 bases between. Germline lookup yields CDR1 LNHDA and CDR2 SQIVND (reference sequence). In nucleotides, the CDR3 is TGTGCCAGTAGGAAACAGGGTCGGGGTGCCTACAATGAGCAGTTCTTC. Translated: CASRKQGRGAYNEQFF.

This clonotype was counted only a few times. DNA of the CDR3: TGTGCCAGCAGCGTGGGGGAATGGCCGAACACCGGGGAGCTGTTTTTT. It encodes CASSVGEWPNTGELFF. The V call is TRBV9, the J call TRBJ2-2; the D gene could be TRBD1 or TRBD2 (5 bases each). The germline CDR1 and CDR2 sequences are SGDLS and YYNGEE. This CDR3 has 16 amino acids. V lost 2 bases to trimming and J lost 0 bases, with 11 bases between them.

Here the CDR3 DNA reads TGTGCCATCAGTGAGGGGGGGACACAAAACACCGGGGAGCTGTTTTTT. Protein: CAISEGGTQNTGELFF. The chain carries TRBV10-3 and TRBJ2-2; D might be TRBD1 or TRBD2, each matching 6 bases. Trimming took 2 bases from V and 2 from J, leaving 12 bases between them. This CDR3 contains 16 residues. CDR1 ENHRY and CDR2 SYGVKD come from the germline V gene.

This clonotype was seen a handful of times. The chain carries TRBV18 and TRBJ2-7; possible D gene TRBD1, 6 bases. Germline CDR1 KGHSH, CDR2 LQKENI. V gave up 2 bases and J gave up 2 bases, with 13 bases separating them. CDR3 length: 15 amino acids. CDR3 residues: CASSPIQGEAYEQYF. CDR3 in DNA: TGTGCCAGCTCACCAATACAGGGCGAGGCCTACGAGCAGTACTTC.

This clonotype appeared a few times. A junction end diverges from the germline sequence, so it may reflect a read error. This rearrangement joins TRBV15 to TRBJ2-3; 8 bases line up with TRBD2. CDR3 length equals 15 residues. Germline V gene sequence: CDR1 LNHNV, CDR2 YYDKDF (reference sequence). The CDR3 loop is CVTSRGGLGTDTQYF. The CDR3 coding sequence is TGTGTCACCAGCAGAGGGGGACTAGGAACAGATACGCAGTATTTT.

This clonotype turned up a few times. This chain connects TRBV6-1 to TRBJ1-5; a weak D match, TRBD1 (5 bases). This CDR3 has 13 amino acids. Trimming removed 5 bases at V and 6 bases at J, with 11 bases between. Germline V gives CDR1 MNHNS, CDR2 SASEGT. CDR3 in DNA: TGTGCCAGCAGTCCTGGGGCTTTTCAGCCCCAGCATTTT. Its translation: CASSPGAFQPQHF.

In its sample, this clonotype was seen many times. The CDR3 region has the DNA TGCAGTGCCAGCGGACGGAATAATTCACCCCTCCACTTT. Translated: CSASGRNNSPLHF. This chain links TRBV20-1 with TRBJ1-6, with D uncertain. Trimming stripped 6 bases from V and 5 bases from J, with 11 bases between. The CDR3 is 13 residues long. The V gene's germline CDR1 is DFQATT and CDR2 SNEGSKA (reference sequence).

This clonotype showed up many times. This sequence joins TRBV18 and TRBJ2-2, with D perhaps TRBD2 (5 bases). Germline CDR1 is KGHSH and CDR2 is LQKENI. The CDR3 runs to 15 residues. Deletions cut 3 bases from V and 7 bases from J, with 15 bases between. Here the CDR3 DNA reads TGTGCCAGCTCACCGGAACTGCGAGGAGGCGGGGAGCTGTTTTTT. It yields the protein CASSPELRGGGELFF. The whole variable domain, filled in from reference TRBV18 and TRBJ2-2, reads NAGVMQNPRHLVRRRGQEARLRCSPMKGHSHVYWYRQLPEEGLKFMVYLQKENIIDESGMPKERFSAEFPKEGPSILRIQQVVRGDSAAYFCASSPELRGGGELFFGEGSRLTVL.

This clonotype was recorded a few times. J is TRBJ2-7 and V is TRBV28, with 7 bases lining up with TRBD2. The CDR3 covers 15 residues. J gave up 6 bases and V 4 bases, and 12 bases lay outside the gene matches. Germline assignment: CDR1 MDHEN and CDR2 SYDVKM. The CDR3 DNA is TGTGCCAGCAGTTCCCGCCCGGGAGGCCAGACCGAGCAGTACTTC. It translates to CASSSRPGGQTEQYF.

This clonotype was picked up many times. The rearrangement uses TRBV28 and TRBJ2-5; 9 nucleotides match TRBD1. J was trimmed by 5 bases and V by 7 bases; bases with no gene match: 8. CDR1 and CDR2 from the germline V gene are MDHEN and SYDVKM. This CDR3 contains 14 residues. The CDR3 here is CASIPDRGWETQYF. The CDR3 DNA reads TGTGCCAGCATTCCGGACAGGGGCTGGGAGACCCAGTACTTC.

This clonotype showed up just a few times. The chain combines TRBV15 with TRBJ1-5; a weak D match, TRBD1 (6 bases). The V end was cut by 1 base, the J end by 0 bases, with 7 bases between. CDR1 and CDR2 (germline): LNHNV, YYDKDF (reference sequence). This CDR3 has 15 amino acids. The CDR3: CATSRGTDSNQPQHF. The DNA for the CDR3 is TGTGCCACCAGCAGAGGGACAGATAGCAATCAGCCCCAGCATTTT.

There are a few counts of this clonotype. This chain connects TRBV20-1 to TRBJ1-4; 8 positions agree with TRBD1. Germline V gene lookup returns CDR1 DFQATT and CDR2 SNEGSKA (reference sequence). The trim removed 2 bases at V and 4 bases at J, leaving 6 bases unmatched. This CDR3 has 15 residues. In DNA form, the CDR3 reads TGCAGTGCTAGACCCCGGACAGGGCTTAATGAAAAACTGTTTTTT. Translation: CSARPRTGLNEKLFF.

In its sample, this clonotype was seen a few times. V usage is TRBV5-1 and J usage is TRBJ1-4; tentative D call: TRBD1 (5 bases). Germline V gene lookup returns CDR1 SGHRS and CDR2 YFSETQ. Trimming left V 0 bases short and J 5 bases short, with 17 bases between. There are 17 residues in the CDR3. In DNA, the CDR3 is TGCGCCAGCAGCTTGGAGGGGCCCGGGACGGAAAATGAAAAACTGTTTTTT. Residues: CASSLEGPGTENEKLFF.